Below are 3 T cell receptor beta chains sequenced from a single sample in a study of sequential checkpoint blockade in melanoma. The treatment was: randomized to nivolumab then ipilimumab (arm A) or the reverse (arm B). Here immunoSEQ multiplex PCR was the method, and the copy in TCRdb shows in-frame clones only, minus some. The sample has 20,000 or so clones; just under 75% are singletons. The material sequenced was CD8+ T cells sorted from blood (inferred from file names), taken from a patient given nivolumab and ipilimumab in sequence. The receptors were gathered from a human donor with melanoma.

The count of this clone is one. The V call is TRBV5-8, the J call TRBJ1-5, with 7 bases identical to TRBD1. Germline V gives CDR1 SGHTS, CDR2 YDEGEE. The ends lost 5 bases at V and 0 bases at J; junction bases unmatched: 8. This CDR3 comprises 16 residues. The CDR3 here is CASSSTGVYSNQPQHF. CDR3 DNA: TGTGCCAGCAGTTCCACAGGGGTTTATAGCAATCAGCCCCAGCATTTT.

The chain recombines TRBV19 with TRBJ2-2; D possibly corresponds to TRBD1 (5 bases). V lost 7 bases to trimming and J lost 3 bases, with 15 bases between them. In germline, CDR1 is LNHDA, CDR2 SQIVND (reference sequence). The length of the CDR3 is 15 residues. CDR3 residues: CASKVQGADTGELFF. CDR3 nucleotide sequence: TGTGCCAGTAAGGTTCAAGGGGCCGACACCGGGGAGCTGTTTTTT.

The gene calls are TRBV7-6 and TRBJ2-5; 10 nucleotides agree with TRBD2. Judging by the DNA end, TRBJ2-7 fits better; the J call may be wrong. CDR1 and CDR2 (germline): SGHVS, FNYEAQ. CDR3 length: 16 amino acids. The CDR3 here is CASSLAGASGSYEQYF. CDR3 nucleotide sequence: TGTGCCAGCAGCTTGGCCGGGGCTAGCGGGAGCTACGAGCAGTACTTC.